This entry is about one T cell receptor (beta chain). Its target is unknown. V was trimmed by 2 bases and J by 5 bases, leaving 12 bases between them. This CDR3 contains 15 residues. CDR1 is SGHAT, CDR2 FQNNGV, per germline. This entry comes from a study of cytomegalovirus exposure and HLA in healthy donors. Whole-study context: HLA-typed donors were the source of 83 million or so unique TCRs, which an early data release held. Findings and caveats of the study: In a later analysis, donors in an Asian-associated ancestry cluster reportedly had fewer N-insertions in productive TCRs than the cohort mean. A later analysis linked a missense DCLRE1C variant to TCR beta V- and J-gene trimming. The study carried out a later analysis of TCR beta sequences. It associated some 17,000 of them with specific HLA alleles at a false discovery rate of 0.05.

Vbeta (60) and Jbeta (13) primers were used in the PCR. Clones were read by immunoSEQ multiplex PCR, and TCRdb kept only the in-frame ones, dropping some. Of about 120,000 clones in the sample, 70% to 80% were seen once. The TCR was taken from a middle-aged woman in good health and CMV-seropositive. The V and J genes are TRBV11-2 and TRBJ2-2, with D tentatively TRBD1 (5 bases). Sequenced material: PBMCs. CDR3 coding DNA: TGTGCCAGCAGCTTATCTCCCCAGGGTACCGGGGAGCTGTTTTTT. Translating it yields CASSLSPQGTGELFF.